This record concerns one T cell receptor (beta chain) sequence. The antigen remains undetermined. The sample originates from a study of shared clonotypes between healthy human individuals. For the study at large: There were three CD4 naive, three CD4 memory, two CD8 naive and one CD8 memory plates per donor. Findings of the study overall: The sole specimen, blood, was sampled, and tissue repertoires likely differ.

A split of CD4+ cells into CD45RA+ naive and CD45RA-negative memory subsets was performed. Libraries were prepared by immunoSEQ multiplex PCR; TCRdb keeps only in-frame clonotypes and omits some of them. Of some 2,400,000 clones listed, approximately 96% are singletons. Germline-derived CDR1 and CDR2 are SQVTM and ANQGSEA. This CDR3 has 10 residues. Trimming stripped 4 bases from V and 8 bases from J, with 8 bases between. Material: naive CD4+ T cells sorted from blood. Subset given: CD45RA+ positively selected. V is TRBV29-1 and J is TRBJ1-1; D call uncertain. This clonotype was obtained from a man between 18 and 29 years old in good health. The CDR3 protein is CSVGGQEAFF. The CDR3 DNA follows: TGCAGCGTTGGTGGTCAGGAAGCTTTCTTT.